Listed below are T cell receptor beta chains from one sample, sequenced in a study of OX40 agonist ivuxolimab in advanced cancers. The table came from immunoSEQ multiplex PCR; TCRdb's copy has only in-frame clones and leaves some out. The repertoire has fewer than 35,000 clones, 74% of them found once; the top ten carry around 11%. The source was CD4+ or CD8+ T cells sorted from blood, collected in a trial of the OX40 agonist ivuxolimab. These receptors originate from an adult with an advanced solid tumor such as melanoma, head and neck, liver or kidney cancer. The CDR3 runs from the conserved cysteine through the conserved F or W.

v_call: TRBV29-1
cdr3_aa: CSVDLTGGGNTIYF

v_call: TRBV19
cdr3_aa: CASSPGGKWGNQPQHF

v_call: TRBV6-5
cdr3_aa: CASSYQLGAGSPLHF

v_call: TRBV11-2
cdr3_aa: CASSLGPIDGYTF

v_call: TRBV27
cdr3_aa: CASSFVGNTEAFF

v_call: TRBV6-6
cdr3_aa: CATRQDGNSPLHF

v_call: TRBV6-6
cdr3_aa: CASSPTGGYGYTF

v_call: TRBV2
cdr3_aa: CASSEAGEQYF

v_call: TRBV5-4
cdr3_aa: CASSTSGTRVTGELFF

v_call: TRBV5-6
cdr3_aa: CASSSTGHNQPQHF

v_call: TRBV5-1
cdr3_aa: CASTAEGAPYNEQFF

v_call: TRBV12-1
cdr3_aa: CASSQRNRNGSNQPQHF

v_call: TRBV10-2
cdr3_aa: CASSPEVGSYEQYF

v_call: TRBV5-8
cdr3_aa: CASSSDRGRGSNQPQHF

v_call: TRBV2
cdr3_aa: CASTWLGADGYTF

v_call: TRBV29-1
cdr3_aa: CSVVLRARWAGELFF

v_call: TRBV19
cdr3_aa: CASSIRSQGAGGYTF

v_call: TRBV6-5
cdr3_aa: CASRPDRGIGYTF

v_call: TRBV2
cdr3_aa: CASSDITTYNSPLHF

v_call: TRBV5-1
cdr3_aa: CASSWGSRAPAGNTIYF

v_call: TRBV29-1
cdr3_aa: CSAGTGNEKLFF

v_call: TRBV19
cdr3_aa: CASGDRSKNIQYF

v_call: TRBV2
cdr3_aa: CASSPRGGRDTEAFF

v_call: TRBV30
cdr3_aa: CACITGHLYEQYF

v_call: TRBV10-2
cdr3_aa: CASSSIDSSQPQHF

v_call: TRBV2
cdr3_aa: CASSTQGSFTEAFF

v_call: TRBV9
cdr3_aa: CASSIDGGPAPGYTF

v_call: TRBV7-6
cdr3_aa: CASSLGGGAGTDTQYF

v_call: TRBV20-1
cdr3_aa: CSALHGYGYTF

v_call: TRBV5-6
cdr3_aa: CASSLELQGGTGELFF

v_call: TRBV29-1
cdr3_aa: CSVSTDSPYGYTF

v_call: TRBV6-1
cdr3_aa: CASRDEKLFF

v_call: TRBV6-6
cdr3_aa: CASSYSIGGQPQHF